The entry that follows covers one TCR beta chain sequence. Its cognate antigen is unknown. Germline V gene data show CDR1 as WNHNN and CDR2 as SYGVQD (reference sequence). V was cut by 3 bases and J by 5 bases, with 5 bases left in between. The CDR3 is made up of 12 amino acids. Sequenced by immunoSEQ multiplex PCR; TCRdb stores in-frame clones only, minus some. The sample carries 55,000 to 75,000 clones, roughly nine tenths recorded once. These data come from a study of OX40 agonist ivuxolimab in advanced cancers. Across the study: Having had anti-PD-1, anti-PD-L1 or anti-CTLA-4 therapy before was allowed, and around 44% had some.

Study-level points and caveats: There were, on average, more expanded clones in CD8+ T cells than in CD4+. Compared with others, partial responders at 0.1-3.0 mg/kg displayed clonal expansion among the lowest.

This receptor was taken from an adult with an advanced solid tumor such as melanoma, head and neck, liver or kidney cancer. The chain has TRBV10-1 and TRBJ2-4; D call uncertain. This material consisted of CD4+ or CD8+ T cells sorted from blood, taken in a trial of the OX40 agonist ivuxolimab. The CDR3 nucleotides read TGCGCCAGCAGTGACGGTCAAAACATTCAGTACTTC. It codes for CASSDGQNIQYF.